One sample yielded the 6 T cell receptor beta chains listed below, sequenced in a study of human T cells and chemical hapten exposure. A single record per CDR3 protein comes from TCRdb applying MiXCR to the RACE reads. Found here are 95,000 or so distinct CDR3 sequences, about an eighth of them singletons; the top ten hold approximately 3.3%. Specified time point: patch test 2, 6 weeks after DPC sensitization. Treatment reported: therapeutic diphenylcyclopropenone sensitization with weekly scalp DPC. The sample was whole blood, taken in connection with sensitization to the hapten diphenylcyclopropenone (DPC). Every receptor here comes from a woman between 35 and 50 years old with alopecia areata. Some clones in this sample may be carry-over from other donors' samples.

This clonotype was seen ten or more times. J is TRBJ1-5 and V is TRBV6-5; the D gene is possibly TRBD1 (6 bases). CDR1 is MNHEY, CDR2 SVGAGI, per germline. The CDR3 covers 14 residues. V was clipped by 4 bases and J by 3 bases, with 10 bases between them. The CDR3, as DNA: TGTGCCAGCAGTTTCGGACAGAACAATCAGCCCCAGCATTTT. This translates into CASSFGQNNQPQHF.

This chain joins TRBV29-1 and TRBJ2-7; 8 bases align to TRBD2. Losses at the gene ends were 3 bases for V and 6 bases for J; bases not matched to a gene: 16. CDR3 length equals 16 residues. CDR1 and CDR2 from the germline V gene are SQVTM and ANQGSEA. This chain's CDR3 is CSVESLAGGAPGEQYF. CDR3 bases: TGCAGCGTTGAGAGTCTAGCGGGTGGAGCACCGGGCGAGCAGTACTTC.

V usage is TRBV28 and J usage is TRBJ1-3; D is unclear. The CDR3 spans 15 residues. CDR1 is MDHEN, CDR2 SYDVKM, per germline. V lost 2 bases and J lost 2, with 10 bases in between. The CDR3 reads CASSLQAFTGNTIYF. The CDR3 DNA is TGTGCCAGCAGTTTACAGGCATTTACTGGAAACACCATATATTTT.

This clonotype was counted at least ten times. The chain is built from TRBV6-2 or TRBV6-3 and TRBJ2-4; 10 bases map to TRBD1. CDR3 length: 18 residues. The V gene's germline CDR1 is MNHEY and CDR2 SVGEGT. J lost 2 bases, V lost 5 bases, and 12 bases had no gene match. The CDR3 loop reads CASSRWGQGSGTKNIQYF. CDR3 DNA sequence: TGTGCCAGCAGTCGGTGGGGACAGGGGAGTGGTACCAAAAACATTCAGTACTTC.

This clonotype has only a few counts. J is TRBJ1-2 and V is TRBV7-9; D unclear. CDR3 length: 15 residues. The V end lost 7 bases, the J end lost 0 bases, and 15 bases lay between the germline ends. CDR1 SEHNR and CDR2 FQNEAQ come from the germline V gene (reference sequence). CDR3 protein: CASTPSGSPNYGYTF. CDR3 nucleotide sequence: TGTGCCAGCACCCCCAGCGGCTCCCCTAACTATGGCTACACCTTC.

This clonotype was picked up a small number of times. The rearrangement uses TRBV27 and TRBJ2-7; possibly TRBD1 for D (5 bases). Germline CDR1 and CDR2: MNHEY and SMNVEV (reference sequence). The CDR3 has 13 residues. Trimming took 2 bases from V and 7 from J, leaving 12 bases between them. CDR3 region: CASSLSRAGEQYF. The CDR3 bases are TGTGCCAGCAGTTTAAGCAGGGCTGGGGAGCAGTACTTC.